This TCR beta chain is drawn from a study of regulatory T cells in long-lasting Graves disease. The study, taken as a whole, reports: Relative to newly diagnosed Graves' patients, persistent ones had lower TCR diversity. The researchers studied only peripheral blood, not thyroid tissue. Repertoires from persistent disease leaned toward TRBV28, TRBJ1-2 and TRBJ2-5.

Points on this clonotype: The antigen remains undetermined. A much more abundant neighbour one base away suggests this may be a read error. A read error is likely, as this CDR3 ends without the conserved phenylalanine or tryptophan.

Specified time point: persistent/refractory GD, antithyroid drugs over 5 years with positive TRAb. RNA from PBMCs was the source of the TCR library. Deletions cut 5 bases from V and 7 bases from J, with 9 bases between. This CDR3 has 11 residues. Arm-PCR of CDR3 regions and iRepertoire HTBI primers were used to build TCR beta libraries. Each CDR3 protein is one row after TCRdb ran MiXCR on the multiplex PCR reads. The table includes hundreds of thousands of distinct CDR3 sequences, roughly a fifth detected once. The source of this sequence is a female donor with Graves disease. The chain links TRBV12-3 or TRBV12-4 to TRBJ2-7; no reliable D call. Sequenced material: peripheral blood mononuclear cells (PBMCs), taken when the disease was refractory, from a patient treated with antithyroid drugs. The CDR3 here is CASSTWGEQYL. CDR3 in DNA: TGTGCCAGCAGTACATGGGGAGAGCAGTACCTC.